Detailed here is one T cell receptor beta chain. Its antigen is not identified. This sample stems from a study of siplizumab effects on memory and regulatory T cells. Study results and limitations: Suppressive function of proliferating Tregs from siplizumab cultures was not confirmed. Naive T cells, seemingly more diverse than memory cells, seemed major alloresponse contributors. Unstimulated subsets contained matches for only a minor fraction of alloreactive clones.

Measured with immunoSEQ multiplex PCR; TCRdb has only the in-frame clones, and not every one. The profile shows some 87,000 clones, 90% of them singletons. Germline-derived CDR1 and CDR2 are SGHRS and YFSETQ. This CDR3 region has 16 residues. Trimming removed 2 bases from V and 0 bases from J, with 14 bases in between. Material for sequencing was CD4+ T cells sorted from blood. This clonotype originated in a human donor in good health. V usage is TRBV5-1 and J usage is TRBJ1-2, with unresolved D. DNA for the CDR3: TGCGCCAGCAGCTTTAATCCCGTTGACCCTAACTATGGCTACACCTTC. Its translation: CASSFNPVDPNYGYTF.